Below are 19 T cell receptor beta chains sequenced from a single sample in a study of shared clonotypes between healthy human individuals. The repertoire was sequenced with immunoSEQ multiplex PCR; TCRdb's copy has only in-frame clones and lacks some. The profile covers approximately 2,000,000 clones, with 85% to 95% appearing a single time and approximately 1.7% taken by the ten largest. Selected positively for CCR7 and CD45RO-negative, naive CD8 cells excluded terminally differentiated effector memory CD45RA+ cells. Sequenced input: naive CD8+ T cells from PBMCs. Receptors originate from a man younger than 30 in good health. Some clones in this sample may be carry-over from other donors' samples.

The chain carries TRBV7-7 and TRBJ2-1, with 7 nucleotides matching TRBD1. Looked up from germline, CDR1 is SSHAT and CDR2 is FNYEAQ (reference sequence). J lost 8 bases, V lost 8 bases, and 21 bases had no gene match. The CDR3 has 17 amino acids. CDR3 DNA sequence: TGTGCCAGCCTCGGGCAGGGGGATTTCAAGCGCCCCGATGAGCAGTTCTTC. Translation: CASLGQGDFKRPDEQFF.

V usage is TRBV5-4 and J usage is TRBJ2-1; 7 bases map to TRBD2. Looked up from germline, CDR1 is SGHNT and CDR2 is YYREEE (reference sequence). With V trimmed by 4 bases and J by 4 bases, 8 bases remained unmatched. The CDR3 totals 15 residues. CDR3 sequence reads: CASSDGLGFYNEQFF. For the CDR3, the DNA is TGTGCCAGCAGCGACGGACTAGGGTTTTACAATGAGCAGTTCTTC.

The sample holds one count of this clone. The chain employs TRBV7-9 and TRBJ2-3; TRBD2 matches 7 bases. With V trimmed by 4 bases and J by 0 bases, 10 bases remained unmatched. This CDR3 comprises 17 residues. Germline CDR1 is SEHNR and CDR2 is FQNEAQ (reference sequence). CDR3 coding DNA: TGTGCCAGCAGCTCGAAAGAACTAGCGCCTAGCACAGATACGCAGTATTTT. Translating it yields CASSSKELAPSTDTQYF.

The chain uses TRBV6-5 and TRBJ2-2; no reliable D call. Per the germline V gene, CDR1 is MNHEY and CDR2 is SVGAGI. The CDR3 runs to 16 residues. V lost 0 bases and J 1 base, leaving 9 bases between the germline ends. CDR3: CASSYSNFRNTGELFF. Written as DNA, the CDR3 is TGTGCCAGCAGTTACTCGAACTTTCGGAACACCGGGGAGCTGTTTTTT.

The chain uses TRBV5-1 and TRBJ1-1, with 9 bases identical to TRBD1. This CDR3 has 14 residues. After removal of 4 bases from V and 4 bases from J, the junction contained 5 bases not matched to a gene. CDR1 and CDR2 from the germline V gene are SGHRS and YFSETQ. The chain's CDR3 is CASSGTGWVTEAFF. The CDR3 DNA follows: TGCGCCAGCAGCGGGACAGGGTGGGTCACTGAAGCTTTCTTT.

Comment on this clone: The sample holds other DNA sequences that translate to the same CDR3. The CDR3 region is CSVRGGKNIQYF. The CDR3 DNA reads as TGCAGCGTTCGGGGAGGCAAAAACATTCAGTACTTC. J is TRBJ2-4 and V is TRBV29-1; D might be TRBD2 (6 bases). This CDR3 contains 12 residues. CDR1 is SQVTM and CDR2 is ANQGSEA in the germline V gene. With 5 bases removed from V and 3 bases from J, the gap between germline ends came to 8 bases.

Written as DNA, the CDR3 is TGCAGCGTTGACGGAATTGAACATACTAACTATGGCTACACCTTC. Amino acid sequence: CSVDGIEHTNYGYTF. The chain is built from TRBV29-1 and TRBJ1-2, with D unresolved. Germline loops: CDR1 SQVTM, CDR2 ANQGSEA. With 3 bases removed from V and 0 bases from J, the gap between germline ends came to 14 bases. The CDR3 runs 15 residues.

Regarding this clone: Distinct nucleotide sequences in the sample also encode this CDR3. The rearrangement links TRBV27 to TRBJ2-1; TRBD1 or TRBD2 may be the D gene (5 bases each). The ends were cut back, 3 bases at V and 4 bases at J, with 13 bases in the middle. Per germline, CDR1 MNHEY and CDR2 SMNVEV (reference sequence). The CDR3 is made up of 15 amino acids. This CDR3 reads CASSLTGTLYNEQFF. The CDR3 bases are TGTGCCAGCAGTTTGACCGGGACCCTGTACAATGAGCAGTTCTTC.

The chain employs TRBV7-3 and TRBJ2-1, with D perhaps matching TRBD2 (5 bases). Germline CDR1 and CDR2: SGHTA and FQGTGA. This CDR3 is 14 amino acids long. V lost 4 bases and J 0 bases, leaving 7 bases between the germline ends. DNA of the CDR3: TGTGCCAGCAGCTCCGGAGGCTCCTACAATGAGCAGTTCTTC. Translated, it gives CASSSGGSYNEQFF.

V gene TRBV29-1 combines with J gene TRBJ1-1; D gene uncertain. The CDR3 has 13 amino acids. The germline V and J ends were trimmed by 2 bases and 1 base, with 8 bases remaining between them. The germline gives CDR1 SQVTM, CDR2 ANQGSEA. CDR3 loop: CSVELKRNTEAFF. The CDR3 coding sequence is TGCAGCGTTGAATTAAAAAGGAACACTGAAGCTTTCTTT.

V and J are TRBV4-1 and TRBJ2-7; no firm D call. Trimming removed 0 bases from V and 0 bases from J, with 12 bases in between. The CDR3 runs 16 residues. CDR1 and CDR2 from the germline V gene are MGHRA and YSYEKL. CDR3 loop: CASSQDQSFSSYEQYF. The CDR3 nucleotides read TGCGCCAGCAGCCAAGATCAGAGCTTCAGCTCCTACGAGCAGTACTTC.

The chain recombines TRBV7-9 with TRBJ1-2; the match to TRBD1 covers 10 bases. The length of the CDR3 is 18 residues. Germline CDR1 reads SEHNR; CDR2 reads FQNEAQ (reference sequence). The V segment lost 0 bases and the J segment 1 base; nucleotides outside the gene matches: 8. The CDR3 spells CASSLAGTGDFFNYGYTF. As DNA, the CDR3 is TGTGCCAGCAGCTTAGCCGGGACAGGGGACTTTTTTAACTATGGCTACACCTTC.

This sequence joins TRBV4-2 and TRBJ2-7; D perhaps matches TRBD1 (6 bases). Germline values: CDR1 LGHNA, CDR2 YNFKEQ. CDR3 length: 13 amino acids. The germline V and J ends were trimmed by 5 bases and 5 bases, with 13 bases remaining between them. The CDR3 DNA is TGTGCCAGCAGCTCTCAGGGGCGCGACGAGCAGTACTTC. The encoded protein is CASSSQGRDEQYF.

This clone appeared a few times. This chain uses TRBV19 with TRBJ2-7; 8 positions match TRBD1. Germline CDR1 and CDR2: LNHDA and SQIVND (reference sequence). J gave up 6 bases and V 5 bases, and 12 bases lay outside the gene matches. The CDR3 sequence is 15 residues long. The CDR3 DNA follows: TGTGCCAGTAGTGATTGGAGGACAGGGCGCATCGAGCAGTACTTC. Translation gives CASSDWRTGRIEQYF.

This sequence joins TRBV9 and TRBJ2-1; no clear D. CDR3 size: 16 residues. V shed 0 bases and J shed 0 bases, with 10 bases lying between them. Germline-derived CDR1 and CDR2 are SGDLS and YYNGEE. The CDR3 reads CASSVVVTSSYNEQFF. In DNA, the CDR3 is TGTGCCAGCAGCGTAGTGGTCACGAGCTCCTACAATGAGCAGTTCTTC.

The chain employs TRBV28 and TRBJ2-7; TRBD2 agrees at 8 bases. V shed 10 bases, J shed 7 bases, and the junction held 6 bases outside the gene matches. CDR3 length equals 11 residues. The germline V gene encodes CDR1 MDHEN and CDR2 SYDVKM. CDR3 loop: CATKTSAEQYF. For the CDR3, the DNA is TGTGCCACCAAGACTAGCGCGGAGCAGTACTTC.

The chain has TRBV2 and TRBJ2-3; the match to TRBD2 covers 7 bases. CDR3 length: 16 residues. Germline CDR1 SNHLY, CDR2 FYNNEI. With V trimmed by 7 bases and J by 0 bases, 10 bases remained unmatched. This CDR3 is CASTRSGLTSTDTQYF. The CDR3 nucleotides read TGTGCCAGCACCCGTAGCGGGCTGACTAGCACAGATACGCAGTATTTT.

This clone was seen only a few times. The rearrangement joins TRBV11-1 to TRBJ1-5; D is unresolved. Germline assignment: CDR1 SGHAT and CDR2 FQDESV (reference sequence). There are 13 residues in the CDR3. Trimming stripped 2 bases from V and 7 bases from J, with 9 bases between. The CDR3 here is CASSLSLGQPQHF. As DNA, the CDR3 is TGTGCCAGCAGCTTATCTCTTGGGCAGCCCCAGCATTTT.

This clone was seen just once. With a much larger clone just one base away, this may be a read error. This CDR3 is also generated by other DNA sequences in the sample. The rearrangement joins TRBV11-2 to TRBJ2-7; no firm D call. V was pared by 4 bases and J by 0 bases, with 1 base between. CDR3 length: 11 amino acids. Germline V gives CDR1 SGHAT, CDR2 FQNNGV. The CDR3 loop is CASSYSYEQYF. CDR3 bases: TGTGCCAGCAGCTACTCCTACGAGCAGTACTTC.